This T cell receptor (beta chain) was observed in a study of persistence of HIV-infected CD4 T cells. The overall study: Multiple blood draws of up to about 180 mL, except a couple of donors with single leukapheresis.

Concerning this clone itself: As yet, its antigen is unknown.

This was the immunoSEQ version 4 assay in survey mode. Libraries were prepared by immunoSEQ multiplex PCR; TCRdb keeps only in-frame clonotypes and omits some of them. The sample records tens of thousands of clones, approximately 70% being singletons. Overall study results and limits: TCR oligoclonality correlated with proviral oligoclonality in the same sorted populations. The rare CMV-responding cells with HIV-1 proviruses were not separately TCR-sequenced.

Overlapping HIV-1 Gag 15-mer peptides at around 0.91 ug per peptide per mL were used. Responding CD4+ T cells were sorted by upregulation of both CD40 ligand and CD69. Donors had CD4+ T cell counts above 400 cells/uL and were CMV-seropositive. Germline CDR1 is SGHDT and CDR2 is YYEEEE. V was pared by 0 bases and J by 5 bases, with 6 bases between. CDR3 length: 13 amino acids. The sequences come from CD4+ T cells sorted from PBMCs after roughly 17-hour stimulation, collected from a patient who received antiretroviral therapy. The gene calls are TRBV5-6 and TRBJ1-3; D is unresolved. This TCR derives from an adult man with HIV who was CMV-seropositive. CDR3 sequence (DNA): TGTGCCAGCAGCTTGGACCGGAGAAACACCATATATTTT. Its protein product is CASSLDRRNTIYF.